This is a list of T cell receptor beta chains from one sample in a study of OX40 agonist ivuxolimab in advanced cancers. Assay: immunoSEQ multiplex PCR; the TCRdb copy retains only in-frame clones and omits some. The sample lists tens of thousands of clones, about 90% seen once, with about 16% in the top ten. Sequenced material: CD4+ or CD8+ T cells sorted from blood, taken in a trial of the OX40 agonist ivuxolimab. The receptors were sampled from an adult with an advanced solid tumor such as melanoma, head and neck, liver or kidney cancer. The CDR3 runs from the conserved cysteine through the conserved F or W. The order of the fields is D gene, J gene, V gene, clone size, CDR3 protein, CDR3 DNA. The D gene is left open where the match is weak. Size values are once, few and many counts, or a class for expanded clones, and some rows have none.

d_call: -
j_call: TRBJ2-1
v_call: TRBV5-4
clone_size: -
cdr3_aa: CASSLFGSSYNEQFF
cdr3_nt: TGTGCCAGCAGCTTGTTTGGGAGCTCCTACAATGAGCAGTTCTTC

d_call: -
j_call: TRBJ1-1
v_call: TRBV27
clone_size: -
cdr3_aa: CASSLTGNTEAFF
cdr3_nt: TGTGCCAGCAGCCTGACAGGGAACACTGAAGCTTTCTTT

d_call: -
j_call: TRBJ1-1
v_call: TRBV4-3
clone_size: -
cdr3_aa: CASSQVRGTEAFF
cdr3_nt: TGCGCCAGCAGCCAAGTGCGGGGGACTGAAGCTTTCTTT

d_call: -
j_call: TRBJ2-3
v_call: TRBV11-3
clone_size: -
cdr3_aa: CASSLSRTVGHTQYF
cdr3_nt: TGTGCCAGCAGTCTCTCTCGGACGGTTGGGCATACGCAGTATTTT

d_call: TRBD1
j_call: TRBJ1-2
v_call: TRBV7-9
clone_size: few
cdr3_aa: CASGTGVGYTF
cdr3_nt: TGTGCCAGCGGTACAGGGGTCGGCTACACCTTC

d_call: -
j_call: TRBJ1-3
v_call: TRBV5-1
clone_size: -
cdr3_aa: CASSLDPPASGNTIYF
cdr3_nt: TGCGCCAGCAGCTTGGATCCCCCCGCCTCTGGAAACACCATATATTTT

d_call: TRBD1
j_call: TRBJ2-7
v_call: TRBV28
clone_size: -
cdr3_aa: CASSLYRGSWEQYF
cdr3_nt: TGTGCCAGCAGTTTATACAGGGGGTCCTGGGAGCAGTACTTC

d_call: TRBD1
j_call: TRBJ1-2
v_call: TRBV11-2
clone_size: -
cdr3_aa: CASSFTTTGGYGYTF
cdr3_nt: TGTGCCAGCAGCTTTACTACGACAGGGGGGTATGGCTACACCTTC

d_call: -
j_call: TRBJ2-1
v_call: TRBV6-6
clone_size: -
cdr3_aa: CASSRTLWDQFF
cdr3_nt: TGTGCCAGCAGCCGGACTCTATGGGATCAGTTCTTC

d_call: TRBD1
j_call: TRBJ2-7
v_call: TRBV7-9
clone_size: -
cdr3_aa: CASSSSWRTGSEQYF
cdr3_nt: TGTGCCAGCAGCTCATCCTGGCGGACAGGGAGCGAGCAGTACTTC

d_call: TRBD1
j_call: TRBJ1-2
v_call: TRBV28
clone_size: once
cdr3_aa: CASSWTGLSGYTF
cdr3_nt: TGTGCCAGCAGTTGGACAGGTCTTTCTGGCTACACCTTC

d_call: -
j_call: TRBJ2-1
v_call: TRBV7-9
clone_size: once
cdr3_aa: CASSPPPRDLYTTEQFF
cdr3_nt: TGTGCCAGCAGCCCTCCTCCTCGGGACTTGTATACAACTGAGCAGTTCTTC

d_call: TRBD2
j_call: TRBJ2-1
v_call: TRBV28
clone_size: -
cdr3_aa: CASLLISGSSYNEQFF
cdr3_nt: TGTGCCAGCTTATTAATAAGCGGGAGCTCCTACAATGAGCAGTTCTTC

d_call: -
j_call: TRBJ2-3
v_call: TRBV11-2
clone_size: once
cdr3_aa: CASSLGASVGTDTQYF
cdr3_nt: TGTGCCAGCAGCTTAGGGGCTAGTGTGGGCACAGATACGCAGTATTTT

d_call: TRBD1
j_call: TRBJ2-7
v_call: TRBV4-1
clone_size: once
cdr3_aa: CASSQGTGGRYEQYF
cdr3_nt: TGCGCCAGCAGCCAAGGGACAGGGGGTCGGTACGAGCAGTACTTC

d_call: TRBD1
j_call: TRBJ2-1
v_call: TRBV5-4
clone_size: -
cdr3_aa: CASSRRPGQGLPINGEQFF
cdr3_nt: TGTGCCAGCAGCCGGAGGCCGGGACAGGGACTCCCAATAAACGGTGAGCAGTTCTTC